These 13 T cell receptor beta chains were sequenced from one sample in a study of tumor-infiltrating lymphocytes in primary liver carcinoma. TCR beta cDNA was reverse-transcribed from about 500 ng of total RNA. The reaction used a constant-region primer and ProtoScript II reverse transcriptase. A slightly modified ARM-PCR protocol with three nested multiplex PCR rounds produced these TCR beta libraries. TRBV1-TRBV30 forward and Cbeta reverse primers drove the first two approximately 10-cycle rounds. TCRdb reprocessed the multiplex PCR reads via MiXCR and lists one record per CDR3 protein. Of about 310,000 distinct CDR3 sequences in the sample, about 62% are singletons; the top ten hold about 8.4%. RNA isolated from unsorted whole blood supplied the blood RNA, with germline DNA also extracted. The sequencing sample was made of peripheral blood. The receptors originated from a man aged 40-49 years with primary liver carcinoma and hepatitis B virus infection.

Remarks on this clonotype: This may arise from a read error, as a much more abundant clone is one base away. The CDR3 carries no conserved terminal phenylalanine or tryptophan, so it likely arises from a read error. The chain is built from TRBV6-2 or TRBV6-3 and TRBJ2-7; no clear D gene. The CDR3 spans 15 residues. Germline V gives CDR1 MNHEY, CDR2 SVGEGT. V was cut by 10 bases and J by 3 bases, with 22 bases left in between. CDR3 sequence: CATLPSTVGFYEQYL. CDR3 DNA: TGTGCCACCTTGCCCTCGACGGTTGGTTTCTACGAGCAGTACTTA.

The chain employs TRBV7-9 and TRBJ2-1; 7 bases are shared with TRBD2. Trimming took 1 base from V and 10 from J; bases not matched to a gene: 7. The CDR3 has 14 residues. CDR1 is SEHNR and CDR2 is FQNEAQ in the germline V gene (reference sequence). CDR3 DNA sequence: TGTGCCAGCAGCTTAGGCCTTACTAGCGACGAGCAGTTCTTC. Encoded protein: CASSLGLTSDEQFF.

Regarding this clonotype: A read error may be the cause here, since a much bigger clone is one base away. The chain joins TRBV29-1 to TRBJ1-3, with D possibly matching TRBD1 (6 bases). Per germline, CDR1 SQVTM and CDR2 ANQGSEA. The CDR3 has 12 amino acids. The CDR3 here is CSVQTGGSTIYF. Here the CDR3 DNA reads TGCAGCGTCCAGACAGGAGGAAGCACCATATATTTT. The complete variable domain, with remaining parts taken from reference TRBV29-1 and TRBJ1-3, reads SAVISQKPSRDICQRGTSLTIQCQVDSQVTMMFWYRQQPGQSLTLIATANQGSEATYESGFVIDKFPISRPNLTFSTLTVSNMSPEDSSIYLCSVQTGGSTIYFGEGSWLTVV.

This chain connects TRBV12-5 to TRBJ2-5; D unresolved. The CDR3 runs 13 residues. Germline V gene data show CDR1 as LGHNT and CDR2 as FRNRAP. The V end lost 5 bases, the J end lost 7 bases, and 14 bases lay between the germline ends. CDR3 in amino acids: CASGGGEARTQYF. The CDR3 DNA sequence: TGTGCTAGTGGTGGTGGGGAAGCAAGGACCCAGTACTTC.

Concerning this clonotype: Its ends do not fully match the called genes, so a read error is possible. V usage is TRBV11-1 and J usage is TRBJ2-5; D is ambiguous. The CDR3 contains 14 residues. From germline, CDR1 is SGHAT and CDR2 FQDESV (reference sequence). CDR3 sequence: CTSSPSRDQESQYF. Written as DNA, the CDR3 is TGTACCAGCAGCCCGAGCCGAGACCAAGAGTCCCAATACTTC.

Comment on this clonotype: Given a much more abundant clone one base away, this may be a read error. The chain uses TRBV6-6 and TRBJ2-3, with D possibly TRBD1 on 6 matching bases. The germline CDR1 and CDR2 sequences are MNHNY and SVGAGI (reference sequence). The ends were cut back, 6 bases at V and 6 bases at J, with 22 bases in the middle. CDR3 length: 16 residues. CDR3 bases: TGTGCCAGCAGCCGAACCCCCGGGACAAGGGGGGATACGCAGTATTTT. Translation: CASSRTPGTRGDTQYF.

Regarding this clonotype: One end of the junction varies from germline; a read error may be responsible. V usage is TRBV14 and J usage is TRBJ2-3; D is unclear. The CDR3 has 16 residues. Germline V gene lookup returns CDR1 SGHDN and CDR2 FVKESK. DNA of the CDR3: TGTACCAGCAGCCAAGATCTCGCGGTGAGCACAGATACGCAGTATTTT. Amino acid sequence: CTSSQDLAVSTDTQYF.

This clonotype was seen ten or more times. The chain combines TRBV11-2 with TRBJ2-3; D not resolved. Trimming stripped 3 bases from V and 3 bases from J, with 7 bases between. Germline V gene data show CDR1 as SGHAT and CDR2 as FQNNGV. This CDR3 is 13 amino acids long. This CDR3 reads CASSLYRTDTQYF. CDR3 coding DNA: TGTGCCAGCAGCTTGTATCGAACAGATACGCAGTATTTT. Complete variable domain (other parts from reference TRBV11-2 and TRBJ2-3): EAGVAQSPRYKIIEKRQSVAFWCNPISGHATLYWYQQILGQGPKLLIQFQNNGVVDDSQLPKDRFSAERLKGVDSTLKIQPAKLEDSAVYLCASSLYRTDTQYFGPGTRLTVL.

This clonotype was seen at least ten times. This chain uses TRBV6-1 with TRBJ2-3, with D possibly TRBD2 on 5 matching bases. Trimming cost V 1 base and J 1 base, with 15 bases left between them. The CDR3 extends over 17 amino acids. Germline CDR1 and CDR2: MNHNS and SASEGT. CDR3 DNA sequence: TGTGCCAGCAGTGAAGAATTAGGCGGGCCGGGCACAGATACGCAGTATTTT. Encoded protein: CASSEELGGPGTDTQYF.

As concerns this clonotype: The junction does not match germline at one end; this may be a read error. V is TRBV12-3 or TRBV12-4 and J is TRBJ2-2, with unresolved D. The CDR3 has 13 amino acids. This chain's CDR3 is CASRPENAGELFF. The CDR3 coding sequence is TGTGCTAGCAGACCCGAGAACGCCGGGGAGCTGTTTTTT.

The chain joins TRBV6-1 to TRBJ2-7; D may be TRBD1 or TRBD2 (5 bases each). Between the trimmed V and J ends, which lost 0 bases and 5 bases, there was a span of 14 bases. CDR3 length equals 15 residues. Germline CDR1 reads MNHNS; CDR2 reads SASEGT. The CDR3 coding sequence is TGTGCCAGCAGTGAAGCGGGGCGGCTCGGGGACGAGCAGTACTTC. It encodes CASSEAGRLGDEQYF.

This clonotype was counted a few times. Without the conserved terminal phenylalanine or tryptophan, this CDR3 likely stems from a read error. CDR3 nucleotide sequence: TGCAGCGTTGACGGCCCATCGGACGGCTATGGCTACACCTAC. Translated, it gives CSVDGPSDGYGYTY. The gene calls are TRBV29-1 and TRBJ1-2, with D uncertain. Germline V gene sequence: CDR1 SQVTM, CDR2 ANQGSEA. The CDR3 is 14 amino acids. Trimming pared 3 bases from V and 4 bases from J, leaving 15 bases between.

The CDR3 DNA is TGTGCCAGCAGCTTGTACCTGGCAGATACGCAGTATTTT. It yields the protein CASSLYLADTQYF. The chain couples TRBV5-4 to TRBJ2-3; D not certain. CDR1 is SGHNT and CDR2 is YYREEE in the germline V gene (reference sequence). CDR3 length equals 13 residues. V lost 1 base and J 4 bases, leaving 7 bases between the germline ends. The whole variable domain, remainder taken from reference TRBV5-4 and TRBJ2-3, is ETGVTQSPTHLIKTRGQQVTLRCSSQSGHNTVSWYQQALGQGPQFIFQYYREEENGRGNFPPRFSGLQFPNYSSELNVNALELDDSALYLCASSLYLADTQYFGPGTRLTVL.